This paragraph reports one T cell receptor beta chain. In its sample, this clone was seen a few times. There is no known antigen for this receptor. Base qualities are missing; no much larger clone stands one base away. Germline trimming amounts to 4 bases on V and 4 bases on J, with 15 as the count of junction bases outside the gene matches. Via the germline V gene (reference sequence), CDR1 is GTSNPN and CDR2 SVGIG. The CDR3 runs 16 residues from the cysteine to the phenylalanine. The sequence is cut down to CDR3 DNA, 48 bases in frame from base 1. The data were obtained in a study of vaccination effects on CD4 cells after COVID-19 (dated 2022 in TCRdb). For the wider study: Participants received two doses of either the BNT162b2 or the mRNA-1273 mRNA SARS-CoV-2 vaccine. In both COVID-19 convalescent patients and infection-naive vaccine recipients, the study compared SARS-CoV-2 spike-specific CD4+ TCR repertoires from before mRNA vaccination with those from after it. Altogether, around eleven COVID-19 convalescent patients and a few SARS-CoV-2-naive healthy vaccine recipients made up the full study. Cultures from other donors in the study were sequenced using the Oncomine TCR Beta short-read assay on an Illumina iSeq 100. Points the paper makes about the study in general: Clones induced by infection and clones induced by vaccination both contracted markedly at late timepoints after vaccination, which fits with T cell responses waning over time. In healthy vaccine recipients, vaccine-induced clones were almost all SARS-CoV-2 mono-reactive, with only 1 of 255 cross-reactive with common cold coronaviruses. Limitations of the study were the small number of convalescent patients and the absence of early post-infection timepoints.

Library preparation used the immunoSEQ multiplex PCR assay. DNA from the cultured, isolated CD4+ T cells was subjected to TCR beta CDR3 sequencing. The study's processing was this. Non-productive TCR sequences were removed and reads were trimmed to the CDR3 region, keeping CDR3s of at least 7 amino acids. Antigen-specific clonotypes were identified using the MANAFEST web app by comparison of expansion in peptide wells against reference cultures. Positive clones required FDR<0.05 expansion versus reference and all other wells, odds ratio above 5, and frequency above 0.1% in two replicate wells. Cross-reactive clonotypes were defined as significantly expanded in SARS-CoV-2 spike wells and in at least one common cold coronavirus spike condition. CDR3 similarity was assessed by Levenshtein distance using the stringdist R package, and unrooted trees were constructed with ape in R 3.6.1. TCRdb's version of the immuneACCESS table is confined to in-frame rearrangements and falls short of the full clone set. An unresolved V gene accounts for under half of the shortfall where checked; the remainder is of unknown origin. V and J calls and clone size come straight from that table; D and trimming were deduced from the DNA. Counted in this sample were roughly 67,000 clones; 78% of them appeared once. In total, the top ten clones hold about 10% of the sample.

In the ViraFEST assay, PBMC were stimulated with viral peptide pools, and antigen-specific CD4+ T cell clonotypes were then identified by expansion using TCR sequencing. After around 10 days of culture, CD4+ T cells were isolated with the EasySep CD4+ T cell isolation kit. Healthy vaccine recipients had no prior SARS-CoV-2 infection, confirmed by negative nucleocapsid antibodies before and after vaccination. Two million PBMC per well were cultured in IMDM with around 5% human AB serum, 10 IU/ml IL-2 and gentamicin, plus 10 ug/ml peptides. On days 3 and 7, half of the culture medium was replaced with fresh IL-2-containing medium. Unless otherwise noted, each peptide stimulation condition was cultured in triplicate wells. PBMC were separated from whole blood using Ficoll-Paque Plus gradient centrifugation and were then either cryopreserved at -140C or used fresh. The overlapping peptide pools covered the spike proteins of SARS-CoV-2 as well as those of the common cold coronaviruses HCoV-NL63, HCoV-OC43 and HCoV-229E. Genomic DNA was extracted from cultured CD4+ T cells with the QIAamp micro DNA kit.

The chain is assembled from TRBV30 and TRBJ1-1; 7 bases in the middle match TRBD1. The starting material was CD4+ T cells from PBMCs cultured with SARS-CoV-2 spike peptides, obtained before COVID-19 vaccination. Reading the label with the study, this specimen's cell subset or site is: SARS-CoV-2 spike overlapping peptide pool stimulation. This clonotype was obtained from a human donor who received a COVID-19 vaccine. The bases read TGTGCCTGGATTCCAGCGAGGTACAGGGGAGGCACTGAAGCTTTCTTT. Its coded protein is CAWIPARYRGGTEAFF.